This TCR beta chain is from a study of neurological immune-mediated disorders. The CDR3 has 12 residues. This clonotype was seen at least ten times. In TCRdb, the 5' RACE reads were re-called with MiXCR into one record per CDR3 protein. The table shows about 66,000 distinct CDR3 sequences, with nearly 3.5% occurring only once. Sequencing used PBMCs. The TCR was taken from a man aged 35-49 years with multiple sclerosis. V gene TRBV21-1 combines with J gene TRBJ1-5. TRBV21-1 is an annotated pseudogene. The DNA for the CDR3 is TGTGCCAGCACCTTTAGCAATCAGCCCCAGCATTTT. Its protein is CASTFSNQPQHF.